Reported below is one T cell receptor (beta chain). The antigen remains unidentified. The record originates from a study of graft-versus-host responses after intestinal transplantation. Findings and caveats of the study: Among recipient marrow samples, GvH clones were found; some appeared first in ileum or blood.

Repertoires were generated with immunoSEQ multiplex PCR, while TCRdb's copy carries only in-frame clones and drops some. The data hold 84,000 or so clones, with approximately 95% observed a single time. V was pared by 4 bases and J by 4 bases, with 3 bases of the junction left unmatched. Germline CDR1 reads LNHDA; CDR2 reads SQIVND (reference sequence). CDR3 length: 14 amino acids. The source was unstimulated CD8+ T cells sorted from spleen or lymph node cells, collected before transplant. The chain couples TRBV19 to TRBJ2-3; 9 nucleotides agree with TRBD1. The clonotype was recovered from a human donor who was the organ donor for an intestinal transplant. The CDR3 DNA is TGTGCCAGTAGTAGGACAGGGGCCCCAGATACGCAGTATTTT. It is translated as CASSRTGAPDTQYF.